A single sample is the source of the 10 T cell receptor beta chains below, sequenced in a study of blood T cell repertoires in COVID-19. Repertoires were generated with immunoSEQ multiplex PCR, while TCRdb's copy carries only in-frame clones and drops some. The repertoire includes 95,000 to 150,000 clones, roughly 88% of them detected once, and less than 5% sits in the top ten. The material sequenced was peripheral blood. The origin of the receptors is a man in his forties with acute or convalescent COVID-19.

The chain combines TRBV9 with TRBJ2-2, with D maybe TRBD2 (6 bases). Germline values: CDR1 SGDLS, CDR2 YYNGEE. The CDR3 totals 16 residues. Trimming pared 0 bases from V and 7 bases from J, leaving 16 bases between. CDR3 bases: TGTGCCAGCAGCGTAGGGAGGGGCGGAATAATCGGGGAGCTGTTTTTT. Its translation: CASSVGRGGIIGELFF. Supplemented by reference TRBV9 and TRBJ2-2, the full variable domain reads DSGVTQTPKHLITATGQRVTLRCSPRSGDLSVYWYQQSLDQGLQFLIQYYNGEERAKGNILERFSAQQFPDLHSELNLSSLELGDSALYFCASSVGRGGIIGELFFGEGSRLTVL.

J is TRBJ1-1 and V is TRBV5-8; TRBD1 aligns across 9 bases. V trimming: 4 bases; J trimming: 2 bases; junction bases outside the gene matches: 6. CDR1 and CDR2 (germline): SGHTS, YDEGEE. This CDR3 comprises 15 residues. CDR3 DNA sequence: TGTGCCAGCAGCCGTGGGGACAGGGCCAACACTGAAGCTTTCTTT. It translates to CASSRGDRANTEAFF.

CDR3 sequence: CASSSRQGSYGYTF. The CDR3 DNA follows: TGTGCCAGCAGTTCGCGACAGGGTAGCTATGGCTACACCTTC. The chain links TRBV27 to TRBJ1-2, with 7 positions matching TRBD1. The germline V gene has CDR1 MNHEY and CDR2 SMNVEV (reference sequence). Trimming cost V 4 bases and J 4 bases; bases outside gene matches: 6. CDR3 size: 14 residues.

Only one count was recorded for this clone. The chain links TRBV6-5 to TRBJ1-3, with D possibly matching TRBD1 (5 bases). Trimming pared 8 bases from V and 1 base from J, leaving 9 bases between. Germline CDR1 is MNHEY and CDR2 is SVGAGI. This CDR3 is 13 amino acids long. CDR3 sequence reads: CASQGLSGNTIYF. CDR3 coding DNA: TGTGCCAGCCAGGGTCTTTCTGGAAACACCATATATTTT.

V and J are TRBV12-5 and TRBJ1-2; TRBD1 is a possible D gene (5 bases). This CDR3 has 18 amino acids. Trimming cost V 0 bases and J 2 bases, with 19 bases left between them. CDR1 is LGHNT and CDR2 is FRNRAP in the germline V gene. Written as DNA, the CDR3 is TGTGCTAGTGGTTTGGTACCGGGGGAGGTACCCCTCAACTATGGCTACACCTTC. Amino acid sequence: CASGLVPGEVPLNYGYTF.

The J gene is TRBJ2-3, the V gene TRBV7-2; D is possibly TRBD1 (6 bases). V dropped 1 base and J dropped 10 bases, with 15 bases sitting between them. The CDR3 covers 14 residues. The germline V gene encodes CDR1 SGHTA and CDR2 FQGNSA. As DNA, the CDR3 is TGTGCCAGCAGCTTAGGCGGACAGTTGGATCCGCAGTATTTT. This sequence encodes CASSLGGQLDPQYF.

The chain combines TRBV7-2 with TRBJ1-5; D may be TRBD1 (5 bases). Trimming stripped 2 bases from V and 6 bases from J, with 17 bases between. The CDR3 length is 16 residues. Per the germline V gene, CDR1 is SGHTA and CDR2 is FQGNSA. The CDR3 loop is CASSLNPNGAGQPQHF. The CDR3, as DNA: TGTGCCAGCAGCTTAAACCCCAATGGGGCCGGTCAGCCCCAGCATTTT.

This clone has a handful of counts. V gene TRBV10-1 combines with J gene TRBJ1-3, with 7 bases that match TRBD1. The junction had 4 bases not matched to a gene; V was cut back by 7 bases and J by 4 bases. The CDR3 totals 13 residues. Germline loops: CDR1 WNHNN, CDR2 SYGVQD (reference sequence). CDR3 nucleotides: TGCGCCAGCAAGACAGGGTGCGGAAACACCATATATTTT. The encoded protein is CASKTGCGNTIYF.

Remarks on this clone: This CDR3 is also generated by other DNA sequences in the sample. CDR3 sequence (DNA): TGCAGCGCAGGAGATAATAGCAATCAGCCCCAGCATTTT. Protein product: CSAGDNSNQPQHF. V and J are TRBV29-1 and TRBJ1-5; D is uncertain. The CDR3 is 13 residues long. Trimming stripped 7 bases from V and 0 bases from J, with 10 bases between. The germline V gene encodes CDR1 SQVTM and CDR2 ANQGSEA.

The chain couples TRBV12-3 or TRBV12-4 to TRBJ2-7; 10 bases map to TRBD2. The CDR3 has 12 residues. Trimming at V came to 7 bases and at J to 9 bases, leaving 6 bases not matched to a gene. The CDR3 loop reads CASTSGRASQYF. CDR3 coding DNA: TGTGCCAGCACGAGCGGGAGGGCCTCGCAGTACTTC.